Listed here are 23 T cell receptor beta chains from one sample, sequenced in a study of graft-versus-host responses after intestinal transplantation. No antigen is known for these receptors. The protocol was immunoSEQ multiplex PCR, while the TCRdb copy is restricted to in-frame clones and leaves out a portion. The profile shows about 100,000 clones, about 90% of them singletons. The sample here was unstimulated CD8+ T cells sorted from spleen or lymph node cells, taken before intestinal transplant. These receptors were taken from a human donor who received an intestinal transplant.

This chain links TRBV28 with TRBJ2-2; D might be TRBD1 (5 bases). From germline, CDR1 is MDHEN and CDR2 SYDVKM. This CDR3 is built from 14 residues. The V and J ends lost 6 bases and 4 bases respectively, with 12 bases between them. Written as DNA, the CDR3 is TGTGCCAGCAGCGTTAGGGGTCCCACCGGGGAGCTGTTTTTT. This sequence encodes CASSVRGPTGELFF.

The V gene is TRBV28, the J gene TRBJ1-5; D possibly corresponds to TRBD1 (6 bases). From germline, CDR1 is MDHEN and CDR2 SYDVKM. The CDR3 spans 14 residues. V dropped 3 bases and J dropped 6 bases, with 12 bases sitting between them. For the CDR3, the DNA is TGTGCCAGCAGTTTCTTAACAGGGAGTCAGCCCCAGCATTTT. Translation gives CASSFLTGSQPQHF.

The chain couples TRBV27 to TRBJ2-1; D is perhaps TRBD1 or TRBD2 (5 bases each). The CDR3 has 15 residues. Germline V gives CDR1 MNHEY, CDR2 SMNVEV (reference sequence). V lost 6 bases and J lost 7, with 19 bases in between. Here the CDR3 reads CASSFGAPPGNEQFF. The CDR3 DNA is TGTGCCAGCAGCTTCGGGGCACCCCCGGGGAATGAGCAGTTCTTC.

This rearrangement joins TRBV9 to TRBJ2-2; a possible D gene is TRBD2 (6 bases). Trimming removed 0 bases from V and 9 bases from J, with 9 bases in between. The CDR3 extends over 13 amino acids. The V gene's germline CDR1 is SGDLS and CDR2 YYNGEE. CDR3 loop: CASSVAGLRELFF. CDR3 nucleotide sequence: TGTGCCAGCAGCGTAGCGGGACTCAGGGAGCTGTTTTTT.

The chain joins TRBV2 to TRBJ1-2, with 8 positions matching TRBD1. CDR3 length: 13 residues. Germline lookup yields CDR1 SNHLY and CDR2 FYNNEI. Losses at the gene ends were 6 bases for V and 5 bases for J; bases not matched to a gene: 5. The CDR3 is CASRGTGYYGYTF. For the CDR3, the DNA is TGTGCCAGCAGAGGGACAGGTTATTATGGCTACACCTTC. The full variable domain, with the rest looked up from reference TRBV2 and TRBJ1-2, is EPEVTQTPSHQVTQMGQEVILRCVPISNHLYFYWYRQILGQKVEFLVSFYNNEISEKSEIFDDQFSVERPDGSNFTLKIRSTKLEDSAMYFCASRGTGYYGYTFGSGTRLTVV.

In nucleotides, the CDR3 is TGTGCCAGCAGCCCCTCGGGGGGCAGCTATGGCTACACCTTC. It codes for CASSPSGGSYGYTF. The rearrangement joins TRBV13 to TRBJ1-2; possible D gene TRBD1, 6 bases. This CDR3 is 14 amino acids long. V lost 5 bases, J lost 4 bases, and 14 bases lay in between. CDR1 is PRHDT and CDR2 is FYEKMQ in the germline V gene (reference sequence).

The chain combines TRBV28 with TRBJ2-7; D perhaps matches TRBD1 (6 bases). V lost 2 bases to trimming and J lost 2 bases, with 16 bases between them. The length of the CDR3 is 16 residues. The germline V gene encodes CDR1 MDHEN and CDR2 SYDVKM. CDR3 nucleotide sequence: TGTGCCAGCAGTTTACTTCCGGCAGGGGTTACCTACGAGCAGTACTTC. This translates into CASSLLPAGVTYEQYF. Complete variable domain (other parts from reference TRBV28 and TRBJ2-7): DVKVTQSSRYLVKRTGEKVFLECVQDMDHENMFWYRQDPGLGLRLIYFSYDVKMKEKGDIPEGYSVSREKKERFSLILESASTNQTSMYLCASSLLPAGVTYEQYFGPGTRLTVT.

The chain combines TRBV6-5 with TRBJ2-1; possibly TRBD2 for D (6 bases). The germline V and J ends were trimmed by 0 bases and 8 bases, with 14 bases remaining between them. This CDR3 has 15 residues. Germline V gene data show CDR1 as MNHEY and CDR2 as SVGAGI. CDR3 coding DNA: TGTGCCAGCAGTTACTCCGGGAGCCCCGTCGATGAGCAGTTCTTC. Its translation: CASSYSGSPVDEQFF.

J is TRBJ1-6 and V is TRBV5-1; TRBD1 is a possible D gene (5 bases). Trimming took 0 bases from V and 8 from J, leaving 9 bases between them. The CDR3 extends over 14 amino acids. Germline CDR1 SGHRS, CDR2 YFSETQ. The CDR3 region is CASSLVLGDSPLHF. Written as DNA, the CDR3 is TGCGCCAGCAGCTTGGTTCTAGGGGATTCACCCCTCCACTTT.

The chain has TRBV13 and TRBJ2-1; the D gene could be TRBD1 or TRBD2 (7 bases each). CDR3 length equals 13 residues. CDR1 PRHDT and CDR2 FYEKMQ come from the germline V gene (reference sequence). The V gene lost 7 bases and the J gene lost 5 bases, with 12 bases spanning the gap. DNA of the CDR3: TGTGCCAGCACCAGGGGGGGGGACAATGAGCAGTTCTTC. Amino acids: CASTRGGDNEQFF.

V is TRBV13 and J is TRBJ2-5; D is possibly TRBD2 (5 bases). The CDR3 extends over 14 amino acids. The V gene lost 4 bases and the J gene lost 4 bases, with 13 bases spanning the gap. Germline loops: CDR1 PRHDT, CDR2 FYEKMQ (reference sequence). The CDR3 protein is CASSSSGPLETQYF. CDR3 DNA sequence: TGTGCCAGCAGCTCCAGCGGACCCTTAGAGACCCAGTACTTC.

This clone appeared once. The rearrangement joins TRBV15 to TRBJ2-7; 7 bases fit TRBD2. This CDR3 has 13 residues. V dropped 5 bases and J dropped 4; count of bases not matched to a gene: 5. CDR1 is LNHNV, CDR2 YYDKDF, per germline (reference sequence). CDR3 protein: CATSGGGSYEQYF. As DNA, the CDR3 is TGTGCCACCAGCGGGGGGGGGTCTTACGAGCAGTACTTC.

The CDR3 spells CASSTPWTGGKSGANVLTF. CDR3 nucleotide sequence: TGTGCCAGCAGTACTCCCTGGACAGGGGGCAAATCTGGGGCCAACGTCCTGACTTTC. This chain links TRBV27 with TRBJ2-6, with TRBD1 identical over 11 bases. Germline assignment: CDR1 MNHEY and CDR2 SMNVEV (reference sequence). The CDR3 extends over 19 amino acids. The V gene end was trimmed by 5 bases and the J gene end by 1 base; junction bases not matched to a gene: 10.

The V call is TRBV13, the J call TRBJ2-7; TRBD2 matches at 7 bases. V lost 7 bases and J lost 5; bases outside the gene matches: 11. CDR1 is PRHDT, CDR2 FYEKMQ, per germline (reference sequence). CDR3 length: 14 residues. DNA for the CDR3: TGTGCCAGCATCAAATGGGGGGAGGGCCACGAGCAGTACTTC. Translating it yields CASIKWGEGHEQYF.

Here the CDR3 DNA reads TGTGCCAGTAGTCCCCCCCCGCACTTGAACACTGAAGCTTTCTTT. Its translation is CASSPPPHLNTEAFF. The V call is TRBV19, the J call TRBJ1-1; no definite D call. Germline CDR1 LNHDA, CDR2 SQIVND (reference sequence). CDR3 size: 15 residues. The V gene lost 5 bases and the J gene lost 0 bases, with 13 bases spanning the gap.

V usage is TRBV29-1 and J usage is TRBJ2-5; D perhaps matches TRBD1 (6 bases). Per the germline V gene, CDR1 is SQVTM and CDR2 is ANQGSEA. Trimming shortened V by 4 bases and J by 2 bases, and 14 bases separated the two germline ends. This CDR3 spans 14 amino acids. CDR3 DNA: TGCAGCGTTGCATTGCCAGGGGTACAAGAGACCCAGTACTTC. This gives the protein CSVALPGVQETQYF.

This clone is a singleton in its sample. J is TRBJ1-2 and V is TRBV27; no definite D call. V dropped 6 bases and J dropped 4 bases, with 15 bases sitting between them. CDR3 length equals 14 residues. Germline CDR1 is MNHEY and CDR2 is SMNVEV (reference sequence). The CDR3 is CASSNLFGLYGYTF. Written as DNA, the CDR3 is TGTGCCAGCAGCAACCTATTCGGCCTCTATGGCTACACCTTC.

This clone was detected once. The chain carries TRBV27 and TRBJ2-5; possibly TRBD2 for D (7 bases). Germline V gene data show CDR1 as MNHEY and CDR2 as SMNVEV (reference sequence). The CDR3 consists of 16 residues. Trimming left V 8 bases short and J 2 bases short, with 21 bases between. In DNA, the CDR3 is TGTGCCAGCGGACTAGGGGGGGCTACCCTTCAAGAGACCCAGTACTTC. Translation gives CASGLGGATLQETQYF.

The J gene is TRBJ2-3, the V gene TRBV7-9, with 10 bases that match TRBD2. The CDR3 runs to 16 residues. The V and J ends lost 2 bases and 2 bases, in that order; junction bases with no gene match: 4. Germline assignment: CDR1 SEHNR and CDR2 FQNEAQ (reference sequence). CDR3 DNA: TGTGCCAGCAGCTTATTAGCGGGAGGTTTCACAGATACGCAGTATTTT. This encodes CASSLLAGGFTDTQYF.

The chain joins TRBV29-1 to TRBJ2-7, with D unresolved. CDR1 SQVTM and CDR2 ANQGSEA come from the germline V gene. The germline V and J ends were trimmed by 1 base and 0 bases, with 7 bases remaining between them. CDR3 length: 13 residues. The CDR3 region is CSVEVSVSYEQYF. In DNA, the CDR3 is TGCAGCGTTGAAGTGTCGGTCTCCTACGAGCAGTACTTC.

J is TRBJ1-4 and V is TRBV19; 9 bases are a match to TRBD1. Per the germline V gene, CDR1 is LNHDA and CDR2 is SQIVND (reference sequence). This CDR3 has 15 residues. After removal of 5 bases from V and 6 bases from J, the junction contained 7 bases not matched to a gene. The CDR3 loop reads CASSSPGQGYEKLFF. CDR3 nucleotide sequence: TGTGCCAGTAGTTCACCGGGACAGGGCTATGAAAAACTGTTTTTT.

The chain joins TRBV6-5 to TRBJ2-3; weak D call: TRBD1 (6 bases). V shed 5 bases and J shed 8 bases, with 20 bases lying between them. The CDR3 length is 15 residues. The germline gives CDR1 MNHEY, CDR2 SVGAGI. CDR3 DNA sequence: TGTGCCAGCAGTCCATATCCGGACAGTGGCGGTACGCAGTATTTT. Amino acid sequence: CASSPYPDSGGTQYF.

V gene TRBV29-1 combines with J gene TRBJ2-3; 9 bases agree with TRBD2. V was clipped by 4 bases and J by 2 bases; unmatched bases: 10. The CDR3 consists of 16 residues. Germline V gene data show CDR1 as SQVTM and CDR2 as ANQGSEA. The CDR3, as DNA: TGCAGCGTTGGCCTTAGCGGGGGTCTTCACACAGATACGCAGTATTTT. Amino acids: CSVGLSGGLHTDTQYF.